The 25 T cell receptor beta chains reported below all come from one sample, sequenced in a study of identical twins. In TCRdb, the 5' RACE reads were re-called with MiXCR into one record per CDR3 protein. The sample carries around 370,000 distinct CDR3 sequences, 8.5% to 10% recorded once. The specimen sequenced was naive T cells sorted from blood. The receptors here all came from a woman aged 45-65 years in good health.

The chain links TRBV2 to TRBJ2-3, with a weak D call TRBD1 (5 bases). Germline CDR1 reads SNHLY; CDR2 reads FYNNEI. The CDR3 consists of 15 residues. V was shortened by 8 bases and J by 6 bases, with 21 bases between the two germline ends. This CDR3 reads CASLKGQGLTDTQYF. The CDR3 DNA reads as TGTGCCAGCCTCAAGGGGCAGGGATTGACTGATACGCAGTATTTT.

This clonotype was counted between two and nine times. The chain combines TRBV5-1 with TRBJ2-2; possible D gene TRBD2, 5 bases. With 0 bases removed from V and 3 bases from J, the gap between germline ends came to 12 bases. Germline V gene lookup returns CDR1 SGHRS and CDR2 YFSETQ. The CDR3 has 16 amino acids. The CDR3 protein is CASSLGGRSYTGELFF. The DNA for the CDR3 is TGCGCCAGCAGCTTGGGTGGGAGATCCTACACCGGGGAGCTGTTTTTT.

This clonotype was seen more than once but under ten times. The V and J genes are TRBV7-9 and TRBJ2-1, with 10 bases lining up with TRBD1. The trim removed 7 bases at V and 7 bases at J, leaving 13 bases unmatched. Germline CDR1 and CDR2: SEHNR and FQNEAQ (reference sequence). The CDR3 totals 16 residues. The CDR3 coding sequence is TGTGCCAGCAACAATCGTCCCGGGACAGGGGAGAATGAGCAGTTCTTC. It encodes CASNNRPGTGENEQFF. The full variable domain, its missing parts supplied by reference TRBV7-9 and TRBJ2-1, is DTGVSQNPRHKITKRGQNVTFRCDPISEHNRLYWYRQTLGQGPEFLTYFQNEAQLEKSRLLSDRFSAERPKGSFSTLEIQRTEQGDSAMYLCASNNRPGTGENEQFFGPGTRLTVL.

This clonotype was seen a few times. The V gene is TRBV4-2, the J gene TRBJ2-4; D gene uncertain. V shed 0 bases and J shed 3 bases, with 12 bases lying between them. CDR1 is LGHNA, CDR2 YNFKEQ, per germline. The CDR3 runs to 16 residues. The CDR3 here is CASSQEAAQGKNIQYF. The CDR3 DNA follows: TGTGCCAGCAGCCAAGAGGCCGCCCAAGGCAAAAACATTCAGTACTTC.

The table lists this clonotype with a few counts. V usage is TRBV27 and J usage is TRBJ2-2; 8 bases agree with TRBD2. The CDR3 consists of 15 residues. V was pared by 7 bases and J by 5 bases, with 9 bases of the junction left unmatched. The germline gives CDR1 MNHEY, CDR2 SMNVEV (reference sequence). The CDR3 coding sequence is TGTGCCAGCACCATCCTCCGGGAGGGTACCGGGGAGCTGTTTTTT. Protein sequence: CASTILREGTGELFF.

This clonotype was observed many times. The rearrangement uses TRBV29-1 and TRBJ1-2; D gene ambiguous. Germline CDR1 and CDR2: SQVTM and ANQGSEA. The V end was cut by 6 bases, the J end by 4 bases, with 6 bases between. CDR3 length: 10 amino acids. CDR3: CSVGSYGYTF. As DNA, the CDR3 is TGCAGCGTCGGGAGCTATGGCTACACCTTC.

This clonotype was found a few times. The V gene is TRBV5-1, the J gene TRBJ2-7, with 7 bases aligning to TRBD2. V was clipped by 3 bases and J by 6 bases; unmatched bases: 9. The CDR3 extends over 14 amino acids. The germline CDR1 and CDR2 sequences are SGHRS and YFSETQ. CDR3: CASSWTRGVGEQYF. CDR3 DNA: TGCGCCAGCAGCTGGACTAGAGGGGTCGGCGAGCAGTACTTC.

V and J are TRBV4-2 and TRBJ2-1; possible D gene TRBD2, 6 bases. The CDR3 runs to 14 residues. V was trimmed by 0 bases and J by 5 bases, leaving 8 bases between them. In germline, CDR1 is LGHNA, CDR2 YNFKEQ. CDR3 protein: CASSQEAGHNEQFF. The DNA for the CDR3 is TGTGCCAGCAGCCAAGAGGCGGGACACAATGAGCAGTTCTTC.

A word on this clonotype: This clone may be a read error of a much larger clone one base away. CDR3 DNA: TGCAGCGCCCTAGCGGCAATAAACACTGAAGCTTTCTTT. It translates to CSALAAINTEAFF. The chain employs TRBV29-1 and TRBJ1-1; D is unclear. Looked up from germline, CDR1 is SQVTM and CDR2 is ANQGSEA. The CDR3 has 13 residues. V was clipped by 7 bases and J by 2 bases, with 14 bases between them.

DNA of the CDR3: TGCGCCAGCAGCCGGAGAGACTCAATACGCACAGATACGCAGTATTTT. Protein sequence: CASSRRDSIRTDTQYF. V is TRBV4-1 and J is TRBJ2-3; D gene uncertain. This CDR3 has 16 amino acids. The V gene lost 4 bases and the J gene lost 1 base, with 15 bases spanning the gap. Germline CDR1 and CDR2: MGHRA and YSYEKL.

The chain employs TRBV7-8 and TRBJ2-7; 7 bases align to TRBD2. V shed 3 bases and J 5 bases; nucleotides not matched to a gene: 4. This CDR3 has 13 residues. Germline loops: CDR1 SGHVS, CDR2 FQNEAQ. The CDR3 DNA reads TGTGCCAGCAGCTTCCGGCGGGAGAACGAGCAGTACGTC. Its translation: CASSFRRENEQYV.

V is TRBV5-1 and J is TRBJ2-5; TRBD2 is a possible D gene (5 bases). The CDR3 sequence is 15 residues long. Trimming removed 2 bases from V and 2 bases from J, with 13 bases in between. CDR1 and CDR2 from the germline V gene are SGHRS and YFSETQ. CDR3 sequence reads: CASSFLWGAQETQYF. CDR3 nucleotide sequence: TGCGCCAGCAGCTTTCTCTGGGGAGCTCAAGAGACCCAGTACTTC.

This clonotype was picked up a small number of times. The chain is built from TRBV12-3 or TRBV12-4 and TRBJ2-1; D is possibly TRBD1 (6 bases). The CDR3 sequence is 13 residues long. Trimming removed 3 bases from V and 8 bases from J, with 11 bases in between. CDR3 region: CASSLARGDEQFF. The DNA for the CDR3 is TGTGCCAGCAGTTTGGCCAGGGGCGATGAGCAGTTCTTC.

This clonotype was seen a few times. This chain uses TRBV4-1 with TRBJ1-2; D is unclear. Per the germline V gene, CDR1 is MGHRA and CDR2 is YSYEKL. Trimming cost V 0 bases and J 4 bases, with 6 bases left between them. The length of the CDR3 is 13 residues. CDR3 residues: CASSQDSSYGYTF. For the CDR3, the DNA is TGCGCCAGCAGCCAAGACAGCAGCTATGGCTACACCTTC.

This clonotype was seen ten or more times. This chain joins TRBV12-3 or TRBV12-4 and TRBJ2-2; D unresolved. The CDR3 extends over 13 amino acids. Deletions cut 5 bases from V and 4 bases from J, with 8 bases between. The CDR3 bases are TGTGCCAGCAGTCCGCCGAGCACCGGGGAGCTGTTTTTT. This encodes CASSPPSTGELFF.

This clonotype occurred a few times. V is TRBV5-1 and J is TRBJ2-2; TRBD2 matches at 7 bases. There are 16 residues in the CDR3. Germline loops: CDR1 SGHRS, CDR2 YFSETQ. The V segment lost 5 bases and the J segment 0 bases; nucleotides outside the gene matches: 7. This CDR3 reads CASSPLGLSNTGELFF. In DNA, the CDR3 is TGCGCCAGCAGTCCCCTGGGACTATCGAACACCGGGGAGCTGTTTTTT. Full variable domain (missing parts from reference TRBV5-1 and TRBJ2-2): KAGVTQTPRYLIKTRGQQVTLSCSPISGHRSVSWYQQTPGQGLQFLFEYFSETQRNKGNFPGRFSGRQFSNSRSEMNVSTLELGDSALYLCASSPLGLSNTGELFFGEGSRLTVL.

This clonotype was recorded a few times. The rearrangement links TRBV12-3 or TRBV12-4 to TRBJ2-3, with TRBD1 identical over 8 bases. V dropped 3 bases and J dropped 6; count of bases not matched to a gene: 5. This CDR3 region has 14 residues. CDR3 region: CASSLDRVWDTQYF. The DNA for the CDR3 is TGTGCCAGCAGTTTGGACAGGGTGTGGGATACGCAGTATTTT.

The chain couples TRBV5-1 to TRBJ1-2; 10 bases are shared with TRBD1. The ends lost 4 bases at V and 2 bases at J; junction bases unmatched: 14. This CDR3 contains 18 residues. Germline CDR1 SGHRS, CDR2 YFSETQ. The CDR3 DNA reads TGCGCCAGCAGCCGAACAATTCCGGGACAGGGGTCCAACTATGGCTACACCTTC. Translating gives CASSRTIPGQGSNYGYTF.

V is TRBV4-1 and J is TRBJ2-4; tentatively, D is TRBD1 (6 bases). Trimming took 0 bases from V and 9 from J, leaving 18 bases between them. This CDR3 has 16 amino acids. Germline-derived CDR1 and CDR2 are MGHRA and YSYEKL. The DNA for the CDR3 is TGCGCCAGCAGCCAAGATCTGAGGGGGAGTGGGGGCATTCAGTACTTC. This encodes CASSQDLRGSGGIQYF.

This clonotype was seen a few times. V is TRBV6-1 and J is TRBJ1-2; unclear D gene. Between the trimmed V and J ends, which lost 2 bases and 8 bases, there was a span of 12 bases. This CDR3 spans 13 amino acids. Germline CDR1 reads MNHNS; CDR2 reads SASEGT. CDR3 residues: CASSESISGGYTF. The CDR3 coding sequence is TGTGCCAGCAGTGAATCCATTTCCGGGGGCTACACCTTC.

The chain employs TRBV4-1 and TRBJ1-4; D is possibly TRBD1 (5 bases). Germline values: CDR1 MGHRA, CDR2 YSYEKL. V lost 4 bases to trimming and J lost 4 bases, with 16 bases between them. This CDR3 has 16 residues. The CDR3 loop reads CASSRPTGVFNEKLFF. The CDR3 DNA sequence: TGCGCCAGCAGCCGCCCTACGGGGGTATTTAATGAAAAACTGTTTTTT.

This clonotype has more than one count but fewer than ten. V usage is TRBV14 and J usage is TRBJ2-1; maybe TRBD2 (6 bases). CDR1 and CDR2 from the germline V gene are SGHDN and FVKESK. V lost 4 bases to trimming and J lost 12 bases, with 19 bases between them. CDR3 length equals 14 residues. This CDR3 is CASSPSSAGRGQFF. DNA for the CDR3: TGTGCCAGCAGCCCGAGCTCGGCGGGAAGGGGGCAGTTCTTC. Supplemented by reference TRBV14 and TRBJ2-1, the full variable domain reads EAGVTQFPSHSVIEKGQTVTLRCDPISGHDNLYWYRRVMGKEIKFLLHFVKESKQDESGMPNNRFLAERTGGTYSTLKVQPAELEDSGVYFCASSPSSAGRGQFFGPGTRLTVL.

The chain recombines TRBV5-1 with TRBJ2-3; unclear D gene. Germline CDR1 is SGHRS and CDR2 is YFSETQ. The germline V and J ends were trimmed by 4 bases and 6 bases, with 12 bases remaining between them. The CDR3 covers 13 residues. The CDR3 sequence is CASSLSGMDTQYF. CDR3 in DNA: TGCGCCAGCAGCCTGTCGGGCATGGATACGCAGTATTTT.

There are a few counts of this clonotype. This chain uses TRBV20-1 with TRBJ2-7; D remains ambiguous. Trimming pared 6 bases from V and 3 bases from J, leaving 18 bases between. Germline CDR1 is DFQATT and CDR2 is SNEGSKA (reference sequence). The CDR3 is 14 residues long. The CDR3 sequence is CSAPKVAESYEQYV. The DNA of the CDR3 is TGCAGTGCACCTAAGGTCGCGGAAAGCTACGAGCAGTACGTC.

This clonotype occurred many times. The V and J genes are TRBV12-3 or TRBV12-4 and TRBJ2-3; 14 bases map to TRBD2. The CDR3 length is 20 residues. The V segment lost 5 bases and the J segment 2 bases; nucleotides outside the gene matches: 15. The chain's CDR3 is CASSPGTSGGRAQFTDTQYF. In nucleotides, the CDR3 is TGTGCCAGCAGTCCTGGGACTAGCGGGGGTAGAGCCCAATTCACAGATACGCAGTATTTT.